This TCR beta chain is drawn from a study of OX40 agonist ivuxolimab in advanced cancers. CDR1 is SGHRS and CDR2 is YFSETQ in the germline V gene. Trimming left V 3 bases short and J 0 bases short, with 10 bases between. CDR3 length: 14 amino acids. Libraries were prepared by immunoSEQ multiplex PCR; TCRdb keeps only in-frame clonotypes and omits some of them. This table holds some 46,000 clones, roughly 80% found once. The gene calls are TRBV5-1 and TRBJ2-7, with D unclear. The material was CD4+ or CD8+ T cells sorted from blood, obtained in a trial of the OX40 agonist ivuxolimab. This receptor was taken from an adult with an advanced solid tumor such as melanoma, head and neck, liver or kidney cancer. This CDR3 reads CASSSISDSYEQYF. In DNA form, the CDR3 reads TGCGCCAGCAGCTCCATATCCGACTCCTACGAGCAGTACTTC.